This is a list of T cell receptor beta chains from one sample in a study of blood T cell repertoires in COVID-19. Libraries were prepared by immunoSEQ multiplex PCR; TCRdb keeps only in-frame clonotypes and omits some of them. The sample shows about 50,000 clones, 85% to 90% of them seen only once. The sample taken for sequencing was peripheral blood. These receptors all come from a man aged 50-59 years with active COVID-19. CDR3s leave out the opening cysteine and the closing phenylalanine or tryptophan. Fields, in order: J gene, V gene, clone size, CDR3 protein. Some rows mark clone size as missing; the rest say once, few, many or name a class of expanded clone.

TRBJ1-2	TRBV2	NA	ASRDRVRPGYT
TRBJ2-3	TRBV7-7	NA	ASSQDRVADTQY
TRBJ2-7	TRBV19	once	ASSPGQGASYEQY
TRBJ2-1	TRBV6-4	NA	ASSRVGTGDNEQF
TRBJ2-1	TRBV7-2	NA	ASSTKTGRSYNEQF
TRBJ2-3	TRBV18	NA	ASSPSLTDTQY
TRBJ2-2	TRBV3-1/TRBV3-2	few	ASSQVATGELF
TRBJ1-1	TRBV7-9	few	ASSFRDRVEAF
TRBJ2-7	TRBV5-1	NA	ASSLLQGEGEQY
TRBJ2-7	TRBV28	NA	ATWDSLSYEQY
TRBJ2-7	TRBV3-1/TRBV3-2	NA	ASSPEILAGVASEQY